One and the same sample provided the 10 T cell receptor beta chains below, sequenced in a study of T cells after yellow fever vaccination. TCRdb ran MiXCR on the 5' RACE reads and lists one entry per CDR3 protein. The table lists some 320,000 distinct CDR3 sequences, roughly 3.9% of them singletons, with about 22% in the top ten. The specimen was PBMCs, collected 5 days after the yellow fever booster vaccination. The origin of the receptors is a man between 18 and 29 years old who received the YFV17D yellow fever vaccine.

In its sample, this clonotype was seen many times. The chain combines TRBV6-6 with TRBJ2-1; D possibly corresponds to TRBD2 (5 bases). The germline V and J ends were trimmed by 5 bases and 0 bases, with 11 bases remaining between them. This CDR3 comprises 15 residues. CDR1 is MNHNY, CDR2 SVGAGI, per germline (reference sequence). The CDR3 DNA is TGTGCCAGCAGTGATCGGGGAAGCTCCTACAATGAGCAGTTCTTC. Its translation is CASSDRGSSYNEQFF.

This clonotype came up a few times. J is TRBJ2-1 and V is TRBV7-6; D remains ambiguous. Per germline, CDR1 SGHVS and CDR2 FNYEAQ. Trimming took off 1 base at V and 4 bases at J, with 8 bases between the two ends. This CDR3 has 14 residues. For the CDR3, the DNA is TGTGCCAGCAGCTTAGTACTGGCGTACAATGAGCAGTTCTTC. Residues: CASSLVLAYNEQFF.

The chain recombines TRBV20-1 with TRBJ2-7; TRBD2 matches at 14 bases. V shed 0 bases and J 0 bases; nucleotides not matched to a gene: 13. The germline V gene encodes CDR1 DFQATT and CDR2 SNEGSKA (reference sequence). The CDR3 is made up of 20 amino acids. CDR3 sequence: CSARDPWTSGGPRSSYEQYF. CDR3 nucleotides: TGCAGTGCTAGAGATCCTTGGACTAGCGGGGGGCCCAGGAGCTCCTACGAGCAGTACTTC.

This clonotype was seen a few times. The gene calls are TRBV6-2 or TRBV6-3 and TRBJ2-6; 8 positions match TRBD1. CDR1 is MNHEY and CDR2 is SVGEGT in the germline V gene. With V trimmed by 6 bases and J by 4 bases, 8 bases remained unmatched. The length of the CDR3 is 16 residues. In nucleotides, the CDR3 is TGTGCCAGCAGACTGACAGGGGCGGCAGGGGCCAACGTCCTGACTTTC. This translates into CASRLTGAAGANVLTF.

The chain couples TRBV18 to TRBJ2-7; 7 bases map to TRBD2. CDR1 and CDR2 from the germline V gene are KGHSH and LQKENI. Trimming at V came to 0 bases and at J to 2 bases, leaving 10 bases not matched to a gene. The CDR3 is made up of 17 amino acids. The chain's CDR3 is CASSPPGGASGTYEQYF. CDR3 coding DNA: TGTGCCAGCTCACCACCGGGTGGGGCTAGCGGCACCTACGAGCAGTACTTC.

This clonotype was counted a few times. This sequence joins TRBV6-5 and TRBJ2-3; tentatively, D is TRBD2 (6 bases). Trimming took 4 bases from V and 2 from J, leaving 13 bases between them. The germline gives CDR1 MNHEY, CDR2 SVGAGI. The CDR3 extends over 15 amino acids. CDR3 in amino acids: CASSWDFPITDTQYF. Written as DNA, the CDR3 is TGTGCCAGCAGTTGGGACTTCCCGATCACAGATACGCAGTATTTT.

J is TRBJ2-7 and V is TRBV25-1; possibly TRBD1 for D (5 bases). Trimming left V 6 bases short and J 10 bases short, with 10 bases between. Germline V gene data show CDR1 as MGHDK and CDR2 as SYGVNS. The CDR3 totals 10 residues. CDR3 amino acids: CASSDSYQYF. The DNA for the CDR3 is TGTGCCAGCAGCGACAGTTATCAGTACTTC.

The rearrangement joins TRBV7-9 to TRBJ2-3; D is ambiguous. Looked up from germline, CDR1 is SEHNR and CDR2 is FQNEAQ (reference sequence). This CDR3 is 15 amino acids long. Trimming took off 5 bases at V and 1 base at J, with 13 bases between the two ends. The CDR3 region is CASSQLGGGTDTQYF. CDR3 DNA: TGTGCCAGCAGCCAGTTGGGTGGGGGCACAGATACGCAGTATTTT.

This clonotype showed up just a few times. The chain is built from TRBV5-4 and TRBJ1-2, with D maybe TRBD1 (5 bases). Germline values: CDR1 SGHNT, CDR2 YYREEE (reference sequence). Trimming removed 1 base at V and 6 bases at J, with 13 bases between. This CDR3 is 14 amino acids long. CDR3 protein: CASSLNGGKDGYTF. CDR3 DNA: TGTGCCAGCAGCTTGAATGGGGGGAAAGATGGCTACACCTTC.

The V call is TRBV4-1, the J call TRBJ1-2; D is possibly TRBD1 (6 bases). Between the trimmed V and J ends, which lost 1 base and 0 bases, there was a span of 6 bases. The CDR3 totals 14 residues. Germline CDR1 and CDR2: MGHRA and YSYEKL. CDR3 nucleotide sequence: TGCGCCAGCAGCCAAGGGACAGCTAACTATGGCTACACCTTC. Encoded protein: CASSQGTANYGYTF.